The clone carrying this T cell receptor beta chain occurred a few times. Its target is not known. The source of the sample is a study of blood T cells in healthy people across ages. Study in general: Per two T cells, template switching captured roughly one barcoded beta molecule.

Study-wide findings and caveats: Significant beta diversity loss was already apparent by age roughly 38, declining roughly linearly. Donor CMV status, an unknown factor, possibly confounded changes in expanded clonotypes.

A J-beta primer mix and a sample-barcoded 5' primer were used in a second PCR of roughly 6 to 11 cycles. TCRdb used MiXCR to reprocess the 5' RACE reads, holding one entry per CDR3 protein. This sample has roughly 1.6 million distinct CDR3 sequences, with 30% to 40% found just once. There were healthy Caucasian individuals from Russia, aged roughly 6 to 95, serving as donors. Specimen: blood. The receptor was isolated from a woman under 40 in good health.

The CDR3 sequence is CSARDTSGGPYEQYF. The CDR3 nucleotides read TGCAGTGCTAGAGATACTAGCGGGGGACCCTACGAGCAGTACTTC. The chain carries TRBV20-1 and TRBJ2-4; 11 bases agree with TRBD2. TRBJ2-7 matches the DNA end more closely, so the J call is doubtful. The CDR3 runs 15 residues. Germline V CDR1 and CDR2: DFQATT, SNEGSKA (reference sequence).